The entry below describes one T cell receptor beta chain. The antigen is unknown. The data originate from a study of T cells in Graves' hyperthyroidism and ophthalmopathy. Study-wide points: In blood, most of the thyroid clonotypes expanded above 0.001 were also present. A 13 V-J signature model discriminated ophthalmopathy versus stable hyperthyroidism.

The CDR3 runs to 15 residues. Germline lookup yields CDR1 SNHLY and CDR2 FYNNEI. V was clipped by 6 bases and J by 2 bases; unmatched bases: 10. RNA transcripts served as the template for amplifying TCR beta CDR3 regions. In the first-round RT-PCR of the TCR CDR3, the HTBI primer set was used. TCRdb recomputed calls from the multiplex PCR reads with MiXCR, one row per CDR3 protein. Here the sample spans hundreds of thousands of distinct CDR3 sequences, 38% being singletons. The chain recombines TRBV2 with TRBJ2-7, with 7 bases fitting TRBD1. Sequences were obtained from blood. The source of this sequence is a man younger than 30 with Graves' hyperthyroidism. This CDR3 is CASRPRQGETYEQYF. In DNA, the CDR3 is TGTGCCAGCAGGCCTCGACAGGGCGAGACCTACGAGCAGTACTTC.